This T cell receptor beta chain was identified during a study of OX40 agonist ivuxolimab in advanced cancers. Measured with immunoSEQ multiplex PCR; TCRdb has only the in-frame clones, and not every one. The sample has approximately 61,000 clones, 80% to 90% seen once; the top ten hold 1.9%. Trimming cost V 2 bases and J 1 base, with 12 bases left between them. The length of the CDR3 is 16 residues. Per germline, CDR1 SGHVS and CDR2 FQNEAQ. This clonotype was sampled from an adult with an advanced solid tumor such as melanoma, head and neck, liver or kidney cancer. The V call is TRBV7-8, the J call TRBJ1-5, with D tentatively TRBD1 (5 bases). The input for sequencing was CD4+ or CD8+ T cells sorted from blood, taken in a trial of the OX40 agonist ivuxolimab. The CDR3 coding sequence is TGTGCCAGCAGCTTATCTAGGACACTGAGCAATCAGCCCCAGCATTTT. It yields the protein CASSLSRTLSNQPQHF.